This record concerns one T cell receptor (beta chain) sequence. The antigen is unknown. The CDR3 totals 14 residues. Germline values: CDR1 SGHRS, CDR2 YFSETQ. The V end was cut by 0 bases, the J end by 1 base, with 7 bases between. The sample comes from a study of cytomegalovirus exposure and HLA in healthy donors. Study summary: Earlier work reported 100 million or so unique TCR beta sequences from about 180 million T cells.

Whole-study results and caveats: Among TCR beta chains, those listed as cytomegalovirus-associated numbered about 150. TCR beta sequences reportedly predicted most subjects' HLA-A and HLA-B alleles accurately.

Use of 60 Vbeta and 13 Jbeta primers characterized the PCR. Under the authors' procedure: Later, an analysis found around 80 million unique TCR beta chains, and 8.5 million to 12 million of these were shared. Only in-frame clones appear in the TCRdb table, and some are missing; sequencing was by immunoSEQ multiplex PCR. The V and J calls and clone size are taken from that table; D and trimming were inferred from the DNA. Altogether roughly 110,000 clones are present, around 80% being singletons, with the ten largest covering approximately 2.4%. The receptor comes from a man in his forties in good health and CMV-seronegative. This rearrangement joins TRBV5-1 to TRBJ1-1; TRBD1 is a possible D gene (6 bases). The sequenced sample was PBMCs. The CDR3 region is CASSLAGENTEAFF. CDR3 nucleotide sequence: TGCGCCAGCAGCTTGGCAGGGGAGAACACTGAAGCTTTCTTT.